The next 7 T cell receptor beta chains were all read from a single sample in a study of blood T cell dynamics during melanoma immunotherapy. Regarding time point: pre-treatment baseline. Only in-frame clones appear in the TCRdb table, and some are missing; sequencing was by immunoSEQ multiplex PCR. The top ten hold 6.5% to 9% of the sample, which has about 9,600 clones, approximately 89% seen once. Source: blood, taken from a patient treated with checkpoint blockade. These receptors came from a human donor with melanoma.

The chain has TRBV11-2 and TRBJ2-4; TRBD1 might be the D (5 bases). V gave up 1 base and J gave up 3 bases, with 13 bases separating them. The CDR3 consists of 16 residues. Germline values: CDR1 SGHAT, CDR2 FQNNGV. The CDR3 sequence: CASSLVGRQLKNIQYF. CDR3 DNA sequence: TGTGCCAGCAGCTTAGTGGGGCGGCAACTCAAAAACATTCAGTACTTC.

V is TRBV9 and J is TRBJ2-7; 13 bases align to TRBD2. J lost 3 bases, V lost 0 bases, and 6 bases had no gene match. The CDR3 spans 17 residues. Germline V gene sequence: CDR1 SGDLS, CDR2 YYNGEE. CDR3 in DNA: TGTGCCAGCAGCGTAGGGACTAGCGGGAGTGGAAGCTACGAGCAGTACTTC. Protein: CASSVGTSGSGSYEQYF.

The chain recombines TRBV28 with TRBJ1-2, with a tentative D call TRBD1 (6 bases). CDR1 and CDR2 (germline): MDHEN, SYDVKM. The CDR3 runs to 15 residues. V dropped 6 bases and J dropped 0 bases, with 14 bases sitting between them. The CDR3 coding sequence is TGTGCCAGCAGCCGGGGGGGCACAGCTAACTATGGCTACACCTTC. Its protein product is CASSRGGTANYGYTF.

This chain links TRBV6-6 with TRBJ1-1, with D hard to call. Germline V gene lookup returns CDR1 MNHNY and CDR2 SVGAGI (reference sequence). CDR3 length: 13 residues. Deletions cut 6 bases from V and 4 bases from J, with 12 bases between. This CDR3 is CASSSDLRTEAFF. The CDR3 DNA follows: TGTGCCAGCAGCTCCGACTTGCGCACTGAAGCTTTCTTT.

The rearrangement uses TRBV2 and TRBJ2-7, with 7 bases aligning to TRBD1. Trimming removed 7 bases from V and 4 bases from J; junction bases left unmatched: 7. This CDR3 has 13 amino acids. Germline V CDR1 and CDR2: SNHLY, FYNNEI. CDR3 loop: CASTRDRGYEQYF. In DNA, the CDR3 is TGTGCCAGCACCCGGGACAGAGGGTACGAGCAGTACTTC.

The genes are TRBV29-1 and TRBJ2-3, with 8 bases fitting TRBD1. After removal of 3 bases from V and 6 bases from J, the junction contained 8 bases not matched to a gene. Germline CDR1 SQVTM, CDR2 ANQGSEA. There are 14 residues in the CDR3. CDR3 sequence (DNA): TGCAGCGTTGAGGGAACAGGGGGTTTGGATACGCAGTATTTT. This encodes CSVEGTGGLDTQYF.

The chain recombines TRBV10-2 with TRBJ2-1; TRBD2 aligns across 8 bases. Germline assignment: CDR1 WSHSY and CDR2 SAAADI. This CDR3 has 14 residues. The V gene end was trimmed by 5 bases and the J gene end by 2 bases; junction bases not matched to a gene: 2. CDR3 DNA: TGCGCCAGCAGTTCGCGGGAGGCCTACAATGAGCAGTTCTTC. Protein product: CASSSREAYNEQFF.